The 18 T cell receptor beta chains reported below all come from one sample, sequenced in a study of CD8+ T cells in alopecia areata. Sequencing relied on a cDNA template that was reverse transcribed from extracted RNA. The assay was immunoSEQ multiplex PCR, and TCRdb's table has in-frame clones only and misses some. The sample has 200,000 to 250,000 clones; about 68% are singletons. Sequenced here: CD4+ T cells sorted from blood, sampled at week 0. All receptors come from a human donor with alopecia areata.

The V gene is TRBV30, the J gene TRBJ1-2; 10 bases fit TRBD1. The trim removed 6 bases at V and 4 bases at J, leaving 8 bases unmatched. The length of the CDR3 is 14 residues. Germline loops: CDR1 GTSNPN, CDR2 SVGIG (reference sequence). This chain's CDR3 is CACPDRGLVYGYTF. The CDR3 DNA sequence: TGTGCCTGCCCCGACAGGGGGCTGGTCTATGGCTACACCTTC. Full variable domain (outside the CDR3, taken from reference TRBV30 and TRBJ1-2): SQTIHQWPATLVQPVGSPLSLECTVEGTSNPNLYWYRQAAGRGLQLLFYSVGIGQISSEVPQNLSASRPQDRQFILSSKKLLLSDSGFYLCACPDRGLVYGYTFGSGTRLTVV.

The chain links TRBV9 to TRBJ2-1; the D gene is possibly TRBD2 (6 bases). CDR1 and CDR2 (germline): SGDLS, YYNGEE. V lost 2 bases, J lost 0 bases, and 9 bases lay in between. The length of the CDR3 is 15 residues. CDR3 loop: CASSVGTGSYNEQFF. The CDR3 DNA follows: TGTGCCAGCAGCGTCGGGACTGGCTCCTACAATGAGCAGTTCTTC.

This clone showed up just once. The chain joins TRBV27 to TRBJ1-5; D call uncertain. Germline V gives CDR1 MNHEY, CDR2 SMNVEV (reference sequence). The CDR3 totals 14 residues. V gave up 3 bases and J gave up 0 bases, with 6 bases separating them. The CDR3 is CASSFPYSNQPQHF. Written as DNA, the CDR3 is TGTGCCAGCAGTTTCCCCTATAGCAATCAGCCCCAGCATTTT.

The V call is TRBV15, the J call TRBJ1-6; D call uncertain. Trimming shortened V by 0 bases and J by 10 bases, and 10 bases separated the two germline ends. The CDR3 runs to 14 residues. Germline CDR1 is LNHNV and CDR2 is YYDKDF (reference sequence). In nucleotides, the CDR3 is TGTGCCACCAGCAGAGAAATAGAGGGATCACCCCTCCACTTT. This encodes CATSREIEGSPLHF.

For the CDR3, the DNA is TGCGCCAGCAGCTTGAATGTAGGGAAAACCGGGGAGCTGTTTTTT. It encodes CASSLNVGKTGELFF. V and J are TRBV5-1 and TRBJ2-2; no definite D call. Germline loops: CDR1 SGHRS, CDR2 YFSETQ. V lost 1 base to trimming and J lost 5 bases, with 12 bases between them. The CDR3 contains 15 residues.

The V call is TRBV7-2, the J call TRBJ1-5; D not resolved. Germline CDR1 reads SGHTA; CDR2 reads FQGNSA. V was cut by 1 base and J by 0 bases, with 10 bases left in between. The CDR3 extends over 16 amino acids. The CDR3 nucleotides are TGTGCCAGCAGCTTAGAGACCGTTTATAGCAATCAGCCCCAGCATTTT. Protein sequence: CASSLETVYSNQPQHF.

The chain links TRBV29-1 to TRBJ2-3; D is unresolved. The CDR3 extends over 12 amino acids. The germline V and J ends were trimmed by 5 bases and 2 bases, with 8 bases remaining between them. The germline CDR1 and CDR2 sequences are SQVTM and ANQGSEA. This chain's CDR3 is CSVRTITDTQYF. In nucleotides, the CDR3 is TGCAGCGTTCGCACAATCACAGATACGCAGTATTTT.

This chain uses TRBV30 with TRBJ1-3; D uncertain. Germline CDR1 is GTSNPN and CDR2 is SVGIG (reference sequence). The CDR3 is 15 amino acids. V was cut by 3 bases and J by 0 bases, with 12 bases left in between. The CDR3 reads CAWRATIGSGNTIYF. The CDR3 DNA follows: TGTGCCTGGAGAGCCACGATCGGCTCTGGAAACACCATATATTTT.

As DNA, the CDR3 is TGTGCCAGCAGTGAACGACTAGCGAGAAGCTCCTACAATGAGCAGTTCTTC. This codes for CASSERLARSSYNEQFF. V and J are TRBV6-1 and TRBJ2-1, with 8 bases matching TRBD2. The V gene end was trimmed by 2 bases and the J gene end by 0 bases; junction bases not matched to a gene: 6. CDR1 is MNHNS, CDR2 SASEGT, per germline. This CDR3 is 17 amino acids long.

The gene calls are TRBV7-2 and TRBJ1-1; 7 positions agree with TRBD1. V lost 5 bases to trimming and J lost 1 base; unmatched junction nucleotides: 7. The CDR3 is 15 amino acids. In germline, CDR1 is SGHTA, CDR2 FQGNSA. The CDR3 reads CASSPTDRTNTEAFF. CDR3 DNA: TGTGCCAGCAGCCCCACGGACAGGACGAACACTGAAGCTTTCTTT.

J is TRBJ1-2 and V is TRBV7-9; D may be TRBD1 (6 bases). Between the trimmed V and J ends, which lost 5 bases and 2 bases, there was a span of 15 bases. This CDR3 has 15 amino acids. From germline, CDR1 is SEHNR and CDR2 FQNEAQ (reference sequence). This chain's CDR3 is CASSHDGTLNYGYTF. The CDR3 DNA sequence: TGTGCCAGCAGCCACGACGGGACATTAAACTATGGCTACACCTTC.

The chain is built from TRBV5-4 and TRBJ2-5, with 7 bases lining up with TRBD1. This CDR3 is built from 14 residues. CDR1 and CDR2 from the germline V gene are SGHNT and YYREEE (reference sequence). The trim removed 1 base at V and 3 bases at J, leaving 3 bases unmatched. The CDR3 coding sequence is TGTGCCAGCAGCTTGAGGGGGCCGAAAGAGACCCAGTACTTC. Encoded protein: CASSLRGPKETQYF.

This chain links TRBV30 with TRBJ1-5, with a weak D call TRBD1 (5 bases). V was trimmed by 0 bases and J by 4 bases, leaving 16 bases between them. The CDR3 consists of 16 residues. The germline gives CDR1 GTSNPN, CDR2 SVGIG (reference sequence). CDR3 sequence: CAWSVRMGQINQPQHF. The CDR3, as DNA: TGTGCCTGGAGTGTACGGATGGGGCAGATAAATCAGCCCCAGCATTTT.

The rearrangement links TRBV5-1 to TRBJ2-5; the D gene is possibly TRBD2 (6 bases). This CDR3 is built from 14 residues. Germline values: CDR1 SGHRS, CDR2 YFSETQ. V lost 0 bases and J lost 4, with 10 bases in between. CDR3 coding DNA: TGCGCCAGCAGCTTGGCCGGAGGGGTAGAGACCCAGTACTTC. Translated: CASSLAGGVETQYF.

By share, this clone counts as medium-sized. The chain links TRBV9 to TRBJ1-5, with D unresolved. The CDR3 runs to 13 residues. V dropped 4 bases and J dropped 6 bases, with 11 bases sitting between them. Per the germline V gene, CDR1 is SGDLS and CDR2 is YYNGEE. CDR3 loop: CASSPQLGQPQHF. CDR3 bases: TGTGCCAGCAGCCCCCAGCTTGGTCAGCCCCAGCATTTT.

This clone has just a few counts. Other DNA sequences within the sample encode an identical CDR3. DNA for the CDR3: TGTGCCAGCAGCAAGACAGCTTCCTACGAGCAGTACTTC. As protein: CASSKTASYEQYF. The V call is TRBV7-9, the J call TRBJ2-7; a weak D match, TRBD1 (5 bases). The CDR3 covers 13 residues. The ends were cut back, 5 bases at V and 1 base at J, with 9 bases in the middle. CDR1 SEHNR and CDR2 FQNEAQ come from the germline V gene (reference sequence).

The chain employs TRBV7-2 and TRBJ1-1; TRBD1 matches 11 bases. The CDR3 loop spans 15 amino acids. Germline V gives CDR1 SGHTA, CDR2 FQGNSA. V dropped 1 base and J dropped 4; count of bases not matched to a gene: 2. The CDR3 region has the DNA TGTGCCAGCAGCTTAGTCGGACAGGGGGCCACTGAAGCTTTCTTT. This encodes CASSLVGQGATEAFF.

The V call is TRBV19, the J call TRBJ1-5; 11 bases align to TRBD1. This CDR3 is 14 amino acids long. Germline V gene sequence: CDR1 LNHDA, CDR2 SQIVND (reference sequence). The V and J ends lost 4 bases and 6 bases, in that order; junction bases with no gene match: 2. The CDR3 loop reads CASSTGTGGQPQHF. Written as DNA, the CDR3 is TGTGCCAGTAGTACGGGGACAGGGGGTCAGCCCCAGCATTTT.